This TCR beta chain was identified during a study of blood T cell repertoires in COVID-19. Study in general: Italy, Spain and the United States were the sources of the convalescent and acute COVID-19 samples.

Methods used by the authors: Reference gene primers were amplified, and this amplification served to estimate nucleated cell counts. Sequencing was performed with immunoSEQ multiplex PCR; in TCRdb, only in-frame clones are kept and a portion is missing. Clone size and V and J calls were adopted from that table, with D and trimming inferred from the DNA. The sample yields 250,000 to 300,000 clones, around 90% seen once. Everyone who took part was roughly 18 to 89 years old, and they came from fewer than 25 US areas. V dropped 5 bases and J dropped 0; count of bases not matched to a gene: 10. Germline values: CDR1 LNHDA, CDR2 SQIVND (reference sequence). The CDR3 is 17 amino acids.

Material for sequencing was PBMCs or T cells enriched from blood (not recorded which). This TCR was sampled from a woman aged 25 to 39 who had recovered from COVID-19. The chain employs TRBV19 and TRBJ2-7; 10 bases agree with TRBD2. For the CDR3, the DNA is TGTGCCAGTAGTCGACTAGCGGGCGACCTGGGCTCCTACGAGCAGTACTTC. Its translation: CASSRLAGDLGSYEQYF.